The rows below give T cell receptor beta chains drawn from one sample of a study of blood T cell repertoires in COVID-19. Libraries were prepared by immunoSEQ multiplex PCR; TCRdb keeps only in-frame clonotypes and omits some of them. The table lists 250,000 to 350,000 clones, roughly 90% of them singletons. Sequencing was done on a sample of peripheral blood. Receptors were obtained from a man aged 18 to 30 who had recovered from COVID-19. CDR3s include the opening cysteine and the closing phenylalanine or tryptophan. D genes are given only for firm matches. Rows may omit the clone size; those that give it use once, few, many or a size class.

CDR3: CASSSKLSGDYGYTF; DNA: TGCGCCAGCAGCTCTAAGCTATCGGGAGACTATGGCTACACCTTC; D: NA; size: few; J: TRBJ1-2; V: TRBV5-1
CDR3: CASSHGKQGAINEQFF; DNA: TGTGCCAGCAGCCACGGGAAACAGGGGGCAATAAATGAGCAGTTCTTC; D: TRBD1; size: NA; J: TRBJ2-1; V: TRBV7-9
CDR3: CASSEGQVVYEQYF; DNA: TGTGCCAGCAGTGAAGGACAGGTAGTTTACGAGCAGTACTTC; D: NA; size: NA; J: TRBJ2-7; V: TRBV6-1
CDR3: CASSLTSGNTEAFF; DNA: TGCGCCAGCAGCTTGACCTCAGGGAACACTGAAGCTTTCTTT; D: NA; size: NA; J: TRBJ1-1; V: TRBV5-1
CDR3: CASSARTGLNTEAFF; DNA: TGCGCCAGCAGCGCCCGGACAGGGTTGAACACTGAAGCTTTCTTT; D: TRBD1; size: NA; J: TRBJ1-1; V: TRBV4-1
CDR3: CASSVGIGGTFTDTQYF; DNA: TGTGCCAGCAGCGTAGGGATAGGGGGAACTTTCACAGATACGCAGTATTTT; D: NA; size: NA; J: TRBJ2-3; V: TRBV9
CDR3: CSVISYNEQFF; DNA: TGCAGTGTAATCTCCTACAATGAGCAGTTCTTC; D: NA; size: NA; J: TRBJ2-1; V: TRBV20-1
CDR3: CASSFEDSTEAFF; DNA: TGTGCCAGCAGCTTCGAGGACAGCACTGAAGCTTTCTTT; D: NA; size: NA; J: TRBJ1-1; V: TRBV7-9
CDR3: CASSSGQGGATEAFF; DNA: TGTGCCAGCAGCTCCGGACAGGGGGGAGCCACTGAAGCTTTCTTT; D: TRBD1; size: NA; J: TRBJ1-1; V: TRBV7-3
CDR3: CASNLAGGVSNEQFF; DNA: TGTGCCAGTAACCTAGCGGGAGGGGTAAGCAATGAGCAGTTCTTC; D: TRBD2; size: NA; J: TRBJ2-1; V: TRBV2
CDR3: CASSSGRSGETQYF; DNA: TGCGCCAGCAGCTCCGGGAGGTCCGGGGAGACCCAGTACTTC; D: TRBD2; size: NA; J: TRBJ2-5; V: TRBV5-1
CDR3: CASSLEWTSGSHEQYF; DNA: TGTGCCAGCAGCTTGGAGTGGACTAGCGGGAGTCACGAGCAGTACTTC; D: TRBD2; size: NA; J: TRBJ2-7; V: TRBV5-8
CDR3: CASGGQGTEAFF; DNA: TGTGCCAGCGGAGGACAGGGTACTGAAGCTTTCTTT; D: TRBD1; size: NA; J: TRBJ1-1; V: TRBV9
CDR3: CASSLAEGLASGEQYF; DNA: TGTGCCAGCAGCTTAGCCGAGGGACTAGCTTCGGGCGAGCAGTACTTC; D: TRBD2; size: NA; J: TRBJ2-7; V: TRBV11-2
CDR3: CASSLKGTSETDTQYF; DNA: TGTGCCAGCAGCTTGAAAGGGACTAGCGAGACAGATACGCAGTATTTT; D: TRBD2; size: NA; J: TRBJ2-3; V: TRBV5-6
CDR3: CASSPTRHQGVDEQFF; DNA: TGCGCCAGCAGCCCGACGCGGCACCAGGGGGTGGATGAGCAGTTCTTC; D: TRBD1; size: NA; J: TRBJ2-1; V: TRBV5-1
CDR3: CASRQGQSSYEQYF; DNA: TGTGCCAGCCGGCAGGGACAGAGCTCCTACGAGCAGTACTTC; D: TRBD1; size: few; J: TRBJ2-7; V: TRBV7-2
CDR3: CASSLGLAGVHEQFF; DNA: TGTGCCAGCAGCCTGGGACTAGCGGGAGTGCATGAGCAGTTCTTC; D: TRBD2; size: once; J: TRBJ2-1; V: TRBV7-3
CDR3: CASSWPGDENTEAFF; DNA: TGTGCCAGCAGTTGGCCAGGGGATGAGAACACTGAAGCTTTCTTT; D: NA; size: NA; J: TRBJ1-1; V: TRBV6-2/TRBV6-3
CDR3: CSVETGSAYNEQFF; DNA: TGCAGCGTTGAAACAGGGAGCGCCTACAATGAGCAGTTCTTC; D: NA; size: NA; J: TRBJ2-1; V: TRBV29-1
CDR3: CASSRQRGPYNEQFF; DNA: TGTGCCAGCAGCCGCCAGCGGGGACCGTACAATGAGCAGTTCTTC; D: TRBD2; size: NA; J: TRBJ2-1; V: TRBV3-1/TRBV3-2
CDR3: CASSSGTGAYNTEAFF; DNA: TGTGCCAGTAGTTCCGGGACAGGGGCTTACAACACTGAAGCTTTCTTT; D: TRBD1; size: NA; J: TRBJ1-1; V: TRBV19
CDR3: CASSPQKLHFENTEAFF; DNA: TGTGCCAGCTCACCACAGAAGCTTCACTTCGAGAACACTGAAGCTTTCTTT; D: NA; size: NA; J: TRBJ1-1; V: TRBV18
CDR3: CASSSLAGGWYEQYF; DNA: TGTGCCAGCAGCTCCTTAGCGGGGGGGTGGTACGAGCAGTACTTC; D: TRBD2; size: NA; J: TRBJ2-7; V: TRBV13
CDR3: CASSLASGTGNTEAFF; DNA: TGTGCCAGCAGCTTGGCCTCCGGGACAGGGAACACTGAAGCTTTCTTT; D: TRBD1; size: NA; J: TRBJ1-1; V: TRBV5-4
CDR3: CASSDGQTSNQPQHF; DNA: TGTGCCAGCAGTGACGGACAGACTAGCAATCAGCCCCAGCATTTT; D: NA; size: NA; J: TRBJ1-5; V: TRBV2
CDR3: CASARSEAWNSPLHF; DNA: TGTGCCAGCGCCCGATCTGAGGCTTGGAATTCACCCCTCCACTTT; D: NA; size: once; J: TRBJ1-6; V: TRBV11-1
CDR3: CATSRDRDRYEQYF; DNA: TGTGCCACCAGCAGAGACCGGGACAGGTACGAGCAGTACTTC; D: TRBD1; size: NA; J: TRBJ2-7; V: TRBV15
CDR3: CASSFTGTPNTGELFF; DNA: TGTGCCAGCAGCTTCACCGGGACTCCGAACACCGGGGAGCTGTTTTTT; D: NA; size: once; J: TRBJ2-2; V: TRBV11-3
CDR3: CASSTSDWRSGNTIYF; DNA: TGTGCCAGCAGTACCTCTGACTGGCGCTCTGGAAACACCATATATTTT; D: NA; size: once; J: TRBJ1-3; V: TRBV28
CDR3: CASSMAATGVYEQYF; DNA: TGTGCCAGTAGTATGGCTGCGACAGGAGTTTACGAGCAGTACTTC; D: NA; size: once; J: TRBJ2-7; V: TRBV19
CDR3: CASSPSGVLEKLFF; DNA: TGTGCCAGCTCACCATCAGGGGTTCTTGAAAAACTGTTTTTT; D: NA; size: NA; J: TRBJ1-4; V: TRBV18
CDR3: CASRVGAGQPQHF; DNA: TGTGCCAGCAGGGTGGGGGCCGGACAGCCCCAGCATTTT; D: NA; size: NA; J: TRBJ1-5; V: TRBV7-9
CDR3: CASSLWGQITDTQYF; DNA: TGTGCCAGCAGCCTGTGGGGACAGATCACAGATACGCAGTATTTT; D: TRBD1; size: NA; J: TRBJ2-3; V: TRBV9
CDR3: CASRGDASGGDHEQFF; DNA: TGTGCCAGCAGGGGAGATGCTAGCGGGGGGGACCATGAGCAGTTCTTC; D: TRBD2; size: NA; J: TRBJ2-1; V: TRBV5-5
CDR3: CASSEDRDFYGYTF; DNA: TGTGCCAGCAGTGAGGACCGGGACTTCTATGGCTACACCTTC; D: NA; size: NA; J: TRBJ1-2; V: TRBV6-1
CDR3: CASSQSVGQGYGYTF; DNA: TGTGCCAGCAGCCAGTCGGTGGGACAGGGTTATGGCTACACCTTC; D: TRBD1; size: NA; J: TRBJ1-2; V: TRBV16
CDR3: CASSYNLGAGGPDTQYF; DNA: TGTGCCAGCAGTTACAATTTAGGAGCGGGGGGGCCAGATACGCAGTATTTT; D: TRBD2; size: NA; J: TRBJ2-3; V: TRBV6-2/TRBV6-3
CDR3: CASSLGGHEDEQYF; DNA: TGCGCCAGCAGCTTGGGAGGACACGAGGACGAGCAGTACTTC; D: NA; size: NA; J: TRBJ2-7; V: TRBV5-1
CDR3: CASSGHKMDTEAFF; DNA: TGTGCCAGCAGCGGACACAAAATGGACACTGAAGCTTTCTTT; D: NA; size: NA; J: TRBJ1-1; V: TRBV9
CDR3: CASSPVTGKRDNYGYTF; DNA: TGTGCCAGCAGCCCCGTGACAGGGAAGAGGGATAACTATGGCTACACCTTC; D: TRBD1; size: NA; J: TRBJ1-2; V: TRBV5-6
CDR3: CASSSGTTTDTQYF; DNA: TGTGCCAGCAGCTCCGGGACAACCACAGATACGCAGTATTTT; D: NA; size: NA; J: TRBJ2-3; V: TRBV7-3
CDR3: CASSDSGQGMNEQYF; DNA: TGTGCCAGCAGTGATAGCGGACAGGGGATGAACGAGCAGTACTTC; D: TRBD1; size: NA; J: TRBJ2-7; V: TRBV2
CDR3: CASSPWTGATEAFF; DNA: TGTGCCAGTAGTCCATGGACAGGGGCGACTGAAGCTTTCTTT; D: TRBD1; size: once; J: TRBJ1-1; V: TRBV19
CDR3: CASSLAPRQTNSPLHF; DNA: TGCGCCAGCAGCTTGGCACCCAGACAGACTAATTCACCCCTCCACTTT; D: NA; size: NA; J: TRBJ1-6; V: TRBV5-1
CDR3: CASSHRTGADGYTF; DNA: TGTGCCAGCAGCCATCGGACAGGGGCGGATGGCTACACCTTC; D: TRBD1; size: few; J: TRBJ1-2; V: TRBV7-9
CDR3: CASSEYGYQPQHF; DNA: TGCGCCAGCAGTGAGTACGGGTACCAGCCCCAGCATTTT; D: NA; size: NA; J: TRBJ1-5; V: TRBV10-2
CDR3: CASSLQGSTSWNGYTF; DNA: TGTGCCAGCAGTTTACAGGGGTCTACGTCCTGGAATGGCTACACCTTC; D: NA; size: NA; J: TRBJ1-2; V: TRBV27
CDR3: CAISPGTANEKLFF; DNA: TGTGCCATCAGTCCCGGGACAGCTAATGAAAAACTGTTTTTT; D: TRBD1; size: NA; J: TRBJ1-4; V: TRBV10-3
CDR3: CASSIGGLTAYEQYF; DNA: TGTGCCAGTAGTATAGGAGGGCTAACCGCCTACGAGCAGTACTTC; D: NA; size: NA; J: TRBJ2-7; V: TRBV19
CDR3: CASSQGGTGGFTGELFF; DNA: TGCGCCAGCAGCCAAGGGGGGACAGGGGGGTTCACCGGGGAGCTGTTTTTT; D: TRBD1; size: NA; J: TRBJ2-2; V: TRBV4-1
CDR3: CASSTLLAGETEAFF; DNA: TGTGCCAGCAGTACCCTTCTGGCAGGGGAGACTGAAGCTTTCTTT; D: NA; size: few; J: TRBJ1-1; V: TRBV6-6
CDR3: CASNDRGAPEQYF; DNA: TGTGCCAGCAACGACAGGGGGGCTCCCGAGCAGTACTTC; D: TRBD1; size: NA; J: TRBJ2-7; V: TRBV6-5